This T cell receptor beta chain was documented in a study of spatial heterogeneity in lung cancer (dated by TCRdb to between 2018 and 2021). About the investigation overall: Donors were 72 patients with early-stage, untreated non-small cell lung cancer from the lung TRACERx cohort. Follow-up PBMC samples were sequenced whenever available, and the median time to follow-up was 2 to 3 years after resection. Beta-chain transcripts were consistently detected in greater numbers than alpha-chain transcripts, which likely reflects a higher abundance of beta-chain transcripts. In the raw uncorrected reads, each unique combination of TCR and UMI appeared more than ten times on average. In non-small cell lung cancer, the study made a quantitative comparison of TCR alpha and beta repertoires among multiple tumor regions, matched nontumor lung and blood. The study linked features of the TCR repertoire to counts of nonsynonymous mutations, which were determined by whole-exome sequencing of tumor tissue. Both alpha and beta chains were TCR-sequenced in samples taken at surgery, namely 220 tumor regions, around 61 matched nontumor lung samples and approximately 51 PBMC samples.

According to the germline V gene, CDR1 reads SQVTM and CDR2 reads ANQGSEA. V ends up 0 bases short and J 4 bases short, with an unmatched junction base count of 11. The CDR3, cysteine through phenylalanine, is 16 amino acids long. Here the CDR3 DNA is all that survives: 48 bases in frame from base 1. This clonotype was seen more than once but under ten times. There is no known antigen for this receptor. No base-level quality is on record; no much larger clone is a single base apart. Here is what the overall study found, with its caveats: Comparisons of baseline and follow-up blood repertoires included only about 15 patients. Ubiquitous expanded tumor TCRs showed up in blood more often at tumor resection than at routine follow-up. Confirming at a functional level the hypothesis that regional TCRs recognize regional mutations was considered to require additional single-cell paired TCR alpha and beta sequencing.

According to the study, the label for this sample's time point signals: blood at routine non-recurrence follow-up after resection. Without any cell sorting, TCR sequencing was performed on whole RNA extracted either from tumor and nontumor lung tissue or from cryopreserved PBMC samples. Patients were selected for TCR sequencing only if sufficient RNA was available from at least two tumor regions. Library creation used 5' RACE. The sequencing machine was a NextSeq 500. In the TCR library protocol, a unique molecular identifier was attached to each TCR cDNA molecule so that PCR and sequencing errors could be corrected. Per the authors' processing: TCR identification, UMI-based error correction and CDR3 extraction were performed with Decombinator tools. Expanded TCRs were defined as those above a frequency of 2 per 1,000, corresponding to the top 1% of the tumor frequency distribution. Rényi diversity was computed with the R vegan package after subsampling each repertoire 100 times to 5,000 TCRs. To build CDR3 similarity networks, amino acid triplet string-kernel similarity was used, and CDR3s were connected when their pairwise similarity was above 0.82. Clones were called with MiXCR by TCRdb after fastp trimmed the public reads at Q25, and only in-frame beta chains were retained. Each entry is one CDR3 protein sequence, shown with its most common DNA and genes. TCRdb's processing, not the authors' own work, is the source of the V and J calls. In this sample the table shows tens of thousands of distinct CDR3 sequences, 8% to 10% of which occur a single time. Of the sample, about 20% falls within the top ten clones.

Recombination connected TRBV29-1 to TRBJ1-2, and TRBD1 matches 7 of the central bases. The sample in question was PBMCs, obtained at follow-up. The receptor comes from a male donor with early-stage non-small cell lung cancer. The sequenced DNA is TGCAGCGTTGAAGACAGGACAGGACCCCATTTCTATGGCTACACCTTC. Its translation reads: CSVEDRTGPHFYGYTF.